Detailed here is one TCR beta chain. The count of this clonotype is one. Its antigen is not yet known. Nothing much larger sits one base from this clone, and base qualities are not available. One read alone lends weak support. The data derive from a study of CD4 T cell repertoires and nickel (dated by TCRdb to about 2020). The library was generated by RT-PCR. The sequencing machine was an Illumina MiSeq. TCRdb reworked the public reads: Q25 trimming with fastp, MiXCR clone assembly, productive beta chains retained. Here each entry gathers all rows of one CDR3 protein and keeps the most common genes and DNA. The sample has under 300 distinct CDR3 sequences on record, about two thirds of them singletons. The biggest ten clones account for around 14% of the sample. The sequenced sample was CD4+ T cells from blood, not recorded whether cultured. This TCR was recovered from a human donor in a nickel allergy study, with or without nickel allergy (not recorded which). It is not recorded whether this sample comes from one donor or several.

The bases read TGTGCCAGCAGCAGAGGGGCCTCGTCCACGAATGAAAAACTGTTTTTT. This yields the protein CASSRGASSTNEKLFF. Recombination joined TRBV6-5 with TRBJ1-4; a tentative D match to TRBD1 spans 5 bases. Reading the germline V gene gives CDR1 MNHEY and CDR2 SVGAGI. The germline ends are 19 bases apart after V is trimmed by 6 bases and J by 5 bases. There are 16 amino acids in the CDR3, from cysteine to phenylalanine inclusive. CDR3 DNA is the only sequence kept; it has 48 bases, read in frame from the first base.